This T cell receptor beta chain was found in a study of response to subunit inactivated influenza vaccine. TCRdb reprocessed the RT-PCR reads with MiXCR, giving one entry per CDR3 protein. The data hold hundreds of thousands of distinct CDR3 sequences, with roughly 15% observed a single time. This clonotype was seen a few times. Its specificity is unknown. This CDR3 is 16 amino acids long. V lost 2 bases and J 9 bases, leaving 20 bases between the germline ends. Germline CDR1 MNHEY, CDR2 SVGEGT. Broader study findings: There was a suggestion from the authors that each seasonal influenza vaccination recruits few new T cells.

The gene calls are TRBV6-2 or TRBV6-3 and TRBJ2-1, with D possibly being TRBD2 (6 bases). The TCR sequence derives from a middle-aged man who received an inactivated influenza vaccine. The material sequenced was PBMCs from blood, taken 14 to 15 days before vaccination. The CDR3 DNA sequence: TGTGCCAGCAGTTACCCACCCGGGGGAGTGGTCGGTGAGCAGTTCTTC. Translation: CASSYPPGGVVGEQFF.